This TCR beta chain was found in a study of identical twins. This CDR3 has 16 amino acids. The V gene end was trimmed by 5 bases and the J gene end by 4 bases; junction bases not matched to a gene: 11. Ten or more counts support this clonotype. The antigen remains undetermined. Study outcomes and limitations: Weaker excess twin sharing was seen among beta out-of-frame sequences. Memory repertoires showed no such pattern, whereas abundant cord blood beta clonotypes carried fewer insertions. Out-of-frame alpha sequences that twins shared showed excess low generation probability.

TCRdb independently ran MiXCR on the 5' RACE reads; one entry per CDR3 protein. The data contain over 550,000 distinct CDR3 sequences, roughly 7.1% of them singletons. This sample also appeared in a second study, on yellow fever vaccine responses in identical twins. According to that study: Among the twins, the vaccine T cell response reportedly seemed partly convergent and partly personalized.

This TCR was recovered from a woman under 30 in good health. Input material: PBMCs. This rearrangement joins TRBV12-3 or TRBV12-4 to TRBJ2-3, with 8 positions matching TRBD2. Here the CDR3 DNA reads TGTGCCAGCAGTCCCCTACTAGCGGTTGCGGCAGATACGCAGTATTTT. Protein: CASSPLLAVAADTQYF.